This TCR beta chain was recorded in a study of cytomegalovirus exposure and HLA in healthy donors. On the study more broadly: Drawn from HLA-typed donors, around 85 million unique TCRs were held in an early data release. Regarding the study as a whole: Using a false discovery rate of 0.05, a later analysis showed that 15,000 to 20,000 TCR beta sequences were associated with HLA alleles. In presence/absence analyses, roughly uniform sequencing depth across donors was assumed. Common viral pathogens seemed, in a later analysis, to connect with several of the most significant clusters.

On this clone itself: Its specificity is not known.

Primers included in the PCR were 60 Vbeta and 13 Jbeta primers. Generated by immunoSEQ multiplex PCR, the TCRdb table keeps only in-frame clones and is missing some. The table has roughly 150,000 clones, roughly 80% seen once. The V end lost 2 bases, the J end lost 4 bases, and 12 bases lay between the germline ends. Germline V gene data show CDR1 as MDHEN and CDR2 as SYDVKM. The CDR3 is made up of 15 amino acids. Sample: PBMCs. The source of this sequence is a girl aged 2 to 10 in good health and CMV-seropositive. The chain couples TRBV28 to TRBJ1-5; a possible D gene is TRBD1 (6 bases). CDR3 protein: CASSLHGQINQPQHF. CDR3 coding DNA: TGTGCCAGCAGTTTACACGGACAGATTAATCAGCCCCAGCATTTT.